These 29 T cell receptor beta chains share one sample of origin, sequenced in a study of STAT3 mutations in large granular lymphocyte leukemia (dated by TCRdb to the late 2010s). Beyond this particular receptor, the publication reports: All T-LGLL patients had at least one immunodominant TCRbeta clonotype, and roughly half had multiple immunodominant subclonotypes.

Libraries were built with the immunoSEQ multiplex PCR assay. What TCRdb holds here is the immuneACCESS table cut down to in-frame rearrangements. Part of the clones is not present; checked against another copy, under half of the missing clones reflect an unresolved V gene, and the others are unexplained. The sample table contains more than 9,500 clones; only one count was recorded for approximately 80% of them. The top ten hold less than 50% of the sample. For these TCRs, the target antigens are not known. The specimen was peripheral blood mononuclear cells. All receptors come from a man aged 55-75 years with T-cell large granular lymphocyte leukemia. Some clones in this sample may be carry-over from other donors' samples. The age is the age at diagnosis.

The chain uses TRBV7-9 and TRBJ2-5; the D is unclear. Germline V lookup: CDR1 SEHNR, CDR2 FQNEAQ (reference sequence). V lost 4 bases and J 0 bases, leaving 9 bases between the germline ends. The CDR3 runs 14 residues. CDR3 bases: TGTGCCAGCAGCTCAAACAGTTACCAAGAGACCCAGTACTTC. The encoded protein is CASSSNSYQETQYF.

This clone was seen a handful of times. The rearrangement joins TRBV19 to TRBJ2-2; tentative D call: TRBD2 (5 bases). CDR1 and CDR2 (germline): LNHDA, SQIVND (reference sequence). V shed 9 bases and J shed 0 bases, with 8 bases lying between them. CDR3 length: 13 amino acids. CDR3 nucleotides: TGTGCCAGCGCGGACTCGAACACCGGGGAGCTGTTTTTT. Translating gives CASADSNTGELFF. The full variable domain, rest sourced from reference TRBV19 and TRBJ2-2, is DGGITQSPKYLFRKEGQNVTLSCEQNLNHDAMYWYRQDPGQGLRLIYYSQIVNDFQKGDIAEGYSVSREKKESFPLTVTSAQKNPTAFYLCASADSNTGELFFGEGSRLTVL.

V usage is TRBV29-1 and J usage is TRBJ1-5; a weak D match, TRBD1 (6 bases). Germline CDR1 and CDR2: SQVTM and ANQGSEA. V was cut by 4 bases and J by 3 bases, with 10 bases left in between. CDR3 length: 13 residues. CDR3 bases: TGCAGCGTTGGAGGGGGTCACAATCAGCCCCAGCATTTT. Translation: CSVGGGHNQPQHF.

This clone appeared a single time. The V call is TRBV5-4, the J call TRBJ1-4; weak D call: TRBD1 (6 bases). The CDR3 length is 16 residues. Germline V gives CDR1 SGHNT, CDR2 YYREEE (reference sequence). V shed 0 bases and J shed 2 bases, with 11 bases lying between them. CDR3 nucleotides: TGTGCCAGCAGCTTGGGGGGGCGCGTGACTAATGAAAAACTGTTTTTT. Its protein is CASSLGGRVTNEKLFF.

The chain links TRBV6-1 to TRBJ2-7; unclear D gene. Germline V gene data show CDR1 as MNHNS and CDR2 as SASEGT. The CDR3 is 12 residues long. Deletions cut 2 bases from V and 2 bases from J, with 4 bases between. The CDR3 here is CASSETTYEQYF. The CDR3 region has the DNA TGTGCCAGCAGTGAAACGACCTACGAGCAGTACTTC.

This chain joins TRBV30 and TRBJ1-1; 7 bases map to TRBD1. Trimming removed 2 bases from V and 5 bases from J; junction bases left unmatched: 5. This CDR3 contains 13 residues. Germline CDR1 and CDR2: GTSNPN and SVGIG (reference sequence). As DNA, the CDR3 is TGTGCCTGGAGTAGGGGGCCGCGGACTGAAGCTTTCTTT. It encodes CAWSRGPRTEAFF.

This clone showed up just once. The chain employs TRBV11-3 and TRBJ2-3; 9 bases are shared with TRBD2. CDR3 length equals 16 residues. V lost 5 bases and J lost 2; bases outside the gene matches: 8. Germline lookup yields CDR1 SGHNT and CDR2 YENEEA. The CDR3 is CASSRGLASDTDTQYF. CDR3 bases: TGTGCCAGCAGCCGAGGACTAGCGAGTGACACAGATACGCAGTATTTT.

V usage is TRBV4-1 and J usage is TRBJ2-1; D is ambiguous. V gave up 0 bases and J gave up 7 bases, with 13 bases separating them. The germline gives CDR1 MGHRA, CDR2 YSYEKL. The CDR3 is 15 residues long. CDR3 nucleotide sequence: TGCGCCAGCAGCCAAGATTGGGGTAGGTGGAATGAGCAGTTCTTC. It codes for CASSQDWGRWNEQFF.

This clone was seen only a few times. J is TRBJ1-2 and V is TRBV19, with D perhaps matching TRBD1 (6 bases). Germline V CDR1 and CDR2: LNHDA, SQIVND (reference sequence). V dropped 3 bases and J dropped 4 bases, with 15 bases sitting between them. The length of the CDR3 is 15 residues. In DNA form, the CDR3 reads TGTGCCAGTAGTATGGGCAGGGGCCCCTCCTATGGCTACACCTTC. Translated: CASSMGRGPSYGYTF.

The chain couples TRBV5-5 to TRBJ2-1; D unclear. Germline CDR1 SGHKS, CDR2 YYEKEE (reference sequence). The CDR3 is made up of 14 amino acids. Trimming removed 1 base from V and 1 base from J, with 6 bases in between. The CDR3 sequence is CASSLTESYNEQFF. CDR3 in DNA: TGTGCCAGCAGCTTGACTGAATCCTACAATGAGCAGTTCTTC.

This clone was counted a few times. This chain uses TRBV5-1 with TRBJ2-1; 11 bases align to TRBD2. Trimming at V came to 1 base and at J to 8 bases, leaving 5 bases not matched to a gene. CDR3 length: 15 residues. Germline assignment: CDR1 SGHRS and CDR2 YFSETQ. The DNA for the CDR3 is TGCGCCAGCAGCTTGACTAGCGGGAGCCTGGATGAGCAGTTCTTC. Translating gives CASSLTSGSLDEQFF.

The CDR3 DNA reads TGCAGCGCCGGGGACTCCCGCTACGAGCAGTACTTC. This encodes CSAGDSRYEQYF. This chain uses TRBV29-1 with TRBJ2-7; a possible D gene is TRBD2 (6 bases). V lost 7 bases and J 3 bases, leaving 13 bases between the germline ends. Germline CDR1 SQVTM, CDR2 ANQGSEA. This CDR3 contains 12 residues.

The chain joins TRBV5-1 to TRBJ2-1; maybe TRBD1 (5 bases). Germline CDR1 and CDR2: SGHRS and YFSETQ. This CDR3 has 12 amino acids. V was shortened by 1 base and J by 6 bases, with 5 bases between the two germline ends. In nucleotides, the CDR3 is TGCGCCAGCAGCTTGCAGGGCAATGAGCAGTTCTTC. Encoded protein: CASSLQGNEQFF.

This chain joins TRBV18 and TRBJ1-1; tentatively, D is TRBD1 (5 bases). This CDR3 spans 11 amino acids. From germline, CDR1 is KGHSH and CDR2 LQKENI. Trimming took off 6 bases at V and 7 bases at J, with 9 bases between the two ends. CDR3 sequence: CASSLGGEAFF. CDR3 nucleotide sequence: TGTGCCAGCTCCCTCGGGGGTGAAGCTTTCTTT.

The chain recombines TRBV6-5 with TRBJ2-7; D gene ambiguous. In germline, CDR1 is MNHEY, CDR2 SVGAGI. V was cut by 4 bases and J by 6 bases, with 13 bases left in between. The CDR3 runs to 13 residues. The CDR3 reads CASSLLRPPEQYF. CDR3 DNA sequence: TGTGCCAGCAGTTTACTCAGGCCCCCCGAGCAGTACTTC.

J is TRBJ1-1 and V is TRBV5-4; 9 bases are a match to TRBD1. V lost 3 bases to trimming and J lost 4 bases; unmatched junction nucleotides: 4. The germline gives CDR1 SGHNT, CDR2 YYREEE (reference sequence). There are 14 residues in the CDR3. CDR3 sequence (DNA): TGTGCCAGCAGCTCCCGGGACAGGGCCACTGAAGCTTTCTTT. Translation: CASSSRDRATEAFF.

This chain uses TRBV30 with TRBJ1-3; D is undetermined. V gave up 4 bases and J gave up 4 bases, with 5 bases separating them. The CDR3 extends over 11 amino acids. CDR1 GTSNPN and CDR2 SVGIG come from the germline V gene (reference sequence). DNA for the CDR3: TGTGCCTGGATCTTCGGAAACACCATATATTTT. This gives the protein CAWIFGNTIYF.

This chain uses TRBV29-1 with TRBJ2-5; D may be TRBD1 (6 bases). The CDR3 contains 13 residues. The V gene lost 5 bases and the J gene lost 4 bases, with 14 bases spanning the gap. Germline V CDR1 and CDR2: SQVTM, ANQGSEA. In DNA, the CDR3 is TGCAGCGTTACAGGGAGCCTAGGAGAGACCCAGTACTTC. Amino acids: CSVTGSLGETQYF.

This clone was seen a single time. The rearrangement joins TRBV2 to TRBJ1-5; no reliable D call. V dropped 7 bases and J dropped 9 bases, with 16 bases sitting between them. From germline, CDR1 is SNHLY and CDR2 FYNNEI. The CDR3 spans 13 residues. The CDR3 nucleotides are TGTGCCAGCACTGTTGGCTTATTATTGCCCCAGCATTTT. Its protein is CASTVGLLLPQHF.

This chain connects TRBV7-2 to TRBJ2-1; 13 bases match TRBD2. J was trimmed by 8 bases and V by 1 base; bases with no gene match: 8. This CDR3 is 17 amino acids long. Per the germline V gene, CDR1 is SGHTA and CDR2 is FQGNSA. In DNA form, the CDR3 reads TGTGCCAGCAGCTTAGACCGGACTAGCGGGAGAAGGGATGAGCAGTTCTTC. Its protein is CASSLDRTSGRRDEQFF.

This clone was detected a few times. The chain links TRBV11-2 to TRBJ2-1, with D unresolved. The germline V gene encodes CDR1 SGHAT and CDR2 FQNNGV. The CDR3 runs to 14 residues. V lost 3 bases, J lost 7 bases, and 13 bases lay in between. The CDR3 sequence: CASSLVRGPNEQFF. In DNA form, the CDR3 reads TGTGCCAGCAGCTTGGTCCGAGGCCCGAATGAGCAGTTCTTC.

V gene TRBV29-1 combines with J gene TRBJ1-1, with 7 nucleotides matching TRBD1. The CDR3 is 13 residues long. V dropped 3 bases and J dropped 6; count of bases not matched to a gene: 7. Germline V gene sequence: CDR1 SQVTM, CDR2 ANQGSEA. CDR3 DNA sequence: TGCAGCGTTGAGGCAGGGGGGGTAGCTGAAGCTTTCTTT. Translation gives CSVEAGGVAEAFF.

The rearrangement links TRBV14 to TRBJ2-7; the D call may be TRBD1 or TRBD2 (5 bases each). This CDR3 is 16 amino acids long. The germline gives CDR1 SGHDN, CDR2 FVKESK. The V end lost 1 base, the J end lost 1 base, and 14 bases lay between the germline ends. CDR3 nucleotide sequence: TGTGCCAGCAGCCAAGGGGACGGAGCGGCTTCCTACGAGCAGTACTTC. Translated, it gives CASSQGDGAASYEQYF.

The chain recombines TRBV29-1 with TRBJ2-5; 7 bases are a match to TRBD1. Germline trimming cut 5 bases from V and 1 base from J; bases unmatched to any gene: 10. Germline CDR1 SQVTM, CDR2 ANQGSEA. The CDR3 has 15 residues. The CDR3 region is CSVLQDRNLQETQYF. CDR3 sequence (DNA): TGCAGCGTTCTTCAGGACAGGAACCTCCAAGAGACCCAGTACTTC.

CDR3 region: CASSQDRKGYGYTF. Here the CDR3 DNA reads TGCGCCAGCAGCCAAGATCGGAAGGGCTATGGCTACACCTTC. The chain combines TRBV4-3 with TRBJ1-2; D unclear. From germline, CDR1 is LGHNA and CDR2 YSLEER. The CDR3 spans 14 residues. V lost 0 bases, J lost 4 bases, and 9 bases lay in between.

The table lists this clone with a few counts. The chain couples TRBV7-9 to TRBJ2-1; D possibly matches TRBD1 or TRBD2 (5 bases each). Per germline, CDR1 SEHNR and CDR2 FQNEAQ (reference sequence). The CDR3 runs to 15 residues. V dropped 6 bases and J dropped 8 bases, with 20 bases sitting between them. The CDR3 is CASRVGTESLDEQFF. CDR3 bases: TGTGCCAGCAGGGTCGGGACGGAAAGCTTGGATGAGCAGTTCTTC.

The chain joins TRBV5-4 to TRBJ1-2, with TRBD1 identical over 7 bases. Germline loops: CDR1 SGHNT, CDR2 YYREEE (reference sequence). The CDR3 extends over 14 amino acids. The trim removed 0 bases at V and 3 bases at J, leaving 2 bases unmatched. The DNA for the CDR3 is TGTGCCAGCAGCTTGGTTGACAGGGACTATGGCTACACCTTC. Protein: CASSLVDRDYGYTF.

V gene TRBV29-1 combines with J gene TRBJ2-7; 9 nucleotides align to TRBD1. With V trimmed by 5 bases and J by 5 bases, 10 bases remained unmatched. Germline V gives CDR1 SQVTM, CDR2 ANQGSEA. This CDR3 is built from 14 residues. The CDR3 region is CSVTRLDRGNEQYF. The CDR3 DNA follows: TGCAGCGTTACACGTCTTGACAGGGGGAACGAGCAGTACTTC.

The CDR3 DNA reads as TGTGCCAGCAGCCAAGATTCATGGGGGACAGGGGACTACGAGCAGTACTTC. Protein: CASSQDSWGTGDYEQYF. This chain links TRBV4-2 with TRBJ2-7, with 10 nucleotides matching TRBD1. The ends lost 0 bases at V and 3 bases at J; junction bases unmatched: 8. The CDR3 is 17 residues long. CDR1 is LGHNA and CDR2 is YNFKEQ in the germline V gene.